The TCR beta chain described here comes from a study of blood T cells in healthy people across ages. This clonotype was seen a handful of times. The V gene's germline CDR1 is SGHTA and CDR2 FQGNSA. The CDR3 extends over 12 amino acids. The V and J ends lost 6 bases and 11 bases, in that order; junction bases with no gene match: 6. A second roughly 7 to 11 cycle PCR used barcoded and J-beta primers. Every cDNA was tagged by a template-switch adaptor with 12 random nucleotides. TCRdb fed the 5' RACE reads into MiXCR, producing one record per CDR3 protein. The sample consists of around 320,000 distinct CDR3 sequences, less than 30% of them appearing once.

The genes are TRBV7-2 and TRBJ2-2; 7 positions agree with TRBD1. The origin of this receptor is a woman between 65 and 79 years old in good health. Sequenced: blood. Here the CDR3 DNA reads TGTGCCAGCAGACCTGGGACAGTAGAGCTGTTTTTT. It specifies CASRPGTVELFF.